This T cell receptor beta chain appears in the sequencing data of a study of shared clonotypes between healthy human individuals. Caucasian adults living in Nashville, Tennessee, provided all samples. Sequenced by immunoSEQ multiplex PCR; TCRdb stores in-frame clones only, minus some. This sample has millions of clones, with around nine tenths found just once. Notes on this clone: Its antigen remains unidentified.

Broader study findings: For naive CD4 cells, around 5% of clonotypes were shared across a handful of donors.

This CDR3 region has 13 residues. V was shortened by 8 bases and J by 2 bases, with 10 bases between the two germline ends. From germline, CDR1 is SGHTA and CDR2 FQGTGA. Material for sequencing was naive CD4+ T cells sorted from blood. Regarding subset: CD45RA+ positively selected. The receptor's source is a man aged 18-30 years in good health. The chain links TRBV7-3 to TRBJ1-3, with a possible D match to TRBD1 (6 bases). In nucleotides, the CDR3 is TGTGCCAGCCGACAGGAGGCTGGAAACACCATATATTTT. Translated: CASRQEAGNTIYF.